This T cell receptor (beta chain) stems from a study of cytotoxic CD8 clonotypes in ibrutinib-treated CLL. The sample holds a few counts of this clone. The CDR3 is 15 residues long. From germline, CDR1 is GTSNPN and CDR2 SVGIG (reference sequence). V was pared by 7 bases and J by 2 bases, with 18 bases between. Generated by immunoSEQ multiplex PCR, the TCRdb table keeps only in-frame clones and is missing some. The profile shows roughly 58,000 clones, 50% to 70% of them singletons. The rearrangement links TRBV30 to TRBJ2-1, with D perhaps TRBD1 or TRBD2 (5 bases each). This clonotype originated in a human donor with chronic lymphocytic leukemia. Here the sequenced sample was PBMCs, taken at disease progression, from a patient treated with ibrutinib. CDR3 amino acids: CASSSGPNTYNEQFF. The CDR3 nucleotides read TGTGCCTCGTCATCGGGGCCGAACACCTACAATGAGCAGTTCTTC.